This record looks at one T cell receptor beta chain sequence and its context. This record belongs to a study of blood T cell repertoires in COVID-19. The overall study: The study drew acute and convalescent COVID-19 samples from the United States, Italy and Spain. PBMCs, B-cell-depleted T cells, or T cells provided the cDNA or gDNA that made up the material.

Patients of the Seattle cohort, enrolled during active infection, were followed longitudinally. From germline, CDR1 is SQVTM and CDR2 ANQGSEA. This CDR3 has 12 residues. Between the trimmed V and J ends, which lost 1 base and 12 bases, there was a span of 13 bases. In the authors' methods: The authors estimated nucleated cell counts from reference gene primer amplification. Data came from immunoSEQ multiplex PCR; TCRdb stores just in-frame clones and leaves some out. The V and J calls and clone size are taken from that table; D and trimming were inferred from the DNA. The profile shows roughly 130,000 clones, about 83% of them singletons.

V is TRBV29-1 and J is TRBJ2-1; D possibly corresponds to TRBD1 (6 bases). Sequencing input: peripheral blood. This receptor was identified in a man aged 30 to 39 with COVID-19, enrolled during active disease. This CDR3 is CSVEAGQQRQFF. CDR3 DNA: TGCAGCGTTGAAGCGGGACAACAGAGGCAGTTCTTC.